This TCR beta chain was identified in a study of cytomegalovirus exposure and HLA in healthy donors. Study results and caveats: Researchers had no immune exposure information except CMV serostatus available. A missense variant in DCLRE1C was later tied to TCR beta V- and J-gene trimming.

The PCR contained 60 Vbeta and 13 Jbeta primers. Methods used by the authors: An analysis that came later counted approximately 76 million unique TCR beta chains, roughly 11 million shared. Clones were read by immunoSEQ multiplex PCR, and TCRdb kept only the in-frame ones, dropping some. V and J calls and clone size follow that table, whereas D and trimming were derived from the DNA. The sample has some 150,000 clones; 85% to 90% are singletons. The CDR3 covers 13 residues. The germline V gene encodes CDR1 LNHDA and CDR2 SQIVND (reference sequence). V was shortened by 4 bases and J by 3 bases, with 7 bases between the two germline ends. When sampled, the donors appeared nominally healthy, though they likely had unrecorded immune exposures. To note about this clone: Its antigen is unknown. Other nucleotide sequences from this sample produce the same CDR3.

Sequenced material: PBMCs. The TCR originated in a young woman in good health and CMV-seronegative. The chain carries TRBV19 and TRBJ1-5, with a possible D match to TRBD1 (5 bases). For the CDR3, the DNA is TGTGCCAGTAGTAGGGGCAACAATCAGCCCCAGCATTTT. This gives the protein CASSRGNNQPQHF.